Shown below are 13 T cell receptor beta chains from a single sample sequenced in a study of beta chain features in type 1 diabetes. TCRB transcripts that were expressed got sequenced, as all of the isolated RNA had been reverse transcribed. Generated by immunoSEQ multiplex PCR, the TCRdb table keeps only in-frame clones and is missing some. The profile shows around 200,000 clones, about 13% of them singletons. The material sequenced was central memory CD4+ T cells from blood. These receptors were collected from a woman between 18 and 30 years old in good health.

This clone was seen a handful of times. The chain combines TRBV29-1 with TRBJ1-5; perhaps TRBD1 as D (6 bases). The CDR3 consists of 13 residues. The germline V gene has CDR1 SQVTM and CDR2 ANQGSEA. The V end lost 6 bases, the J end lost 6 bases, and 15 bases lay between the germline ends. The CDR3 bases are TGCAGCGTCCTCGGGGGGCCCGCTCAGCCCCAGCATTTT. Amino acids: CSVLGGPAQPQHF.

This sequence joins TRBV19 and TRBJ1-1; tentatively, D is TRBD1 (5 bases). The V gene lost 8 bases and the J gene lost 0 bases, with 10 bases spanning the gap. Germline CDR1 and CDR2: LNHDA and SQIVND (reference sequence). The CDR3 loop spans 13 amino acids. Here the CDR3 reads CASVDSMNTEAFF. CDR3 coding DNA: TGTGCCAGTGTTGACAGTATGAACACTGAAGCTTTCTTT.

The CDR3 spells CASSRDRNTEAFF. The CDR3 DNA reads as TGTGCCAGCAGCCGAGACAGAAACACTGAAGCTTTCTTT. The V gene is TRBV11-1, the J gene TRBJ1-1, with D possibly being TRBD1 (5 bases). Germline CDR1 SGHAT, CDR2 FQDESV (reference sequence). Deletions cut 5 bases from V and 2 bases from J, with 9 bases between. CDR3 length equals 13 residues.

This clone has just a few counts. The rearrangement joins TRBV7-2 to TRBJ2-1; 8 bases map to TRBD2. Losses at the gene ends were 6 bases for V and 3 bases for J; bases not matched to a gene: 4. CDR1 and CDR2 from the germline V gene are SGHTA and FQGNSA. The CDR3 contains 14 residues. The CDR3 sequence: CASRAGASYNEQFF. As DNA, the CDR3 is TGTGCCAGCAGAGCGGGAGCAAGCTACAATGAGCAGTTCTTC.

The V and J genes are TRBV5-1 and TRBJ1-1; D not certain. Trimming shortened V by 4 bases and J by 0 bases, and 10 bases separated the two germline ends. CDR3 size: 14 residues. Germline V gene data show CDR1 as SGHRS and CDR2 as YFSETQ. The chain's CDR3 is CASSLGSMNTEAFF. The CDR3 region has the DNA TGCGCCAGCAGCCTAGGGAGCATGAACACTGAAGCTTTCTTT.

This chain connects TRBV9 to TRBJ1-1; 7 bases line up with TRBD1. The germline V gene encodes CDR1 SGDLS and CDR2 YYNGEE. After removal of 4 bases from V and 10 bases from J, the junction contained 13 bases not matched to a gene. CDR3 length: 14 amino acids. The CDR3 sequence: CASSSNRGKTGAFF. The CDR3 coding sequence is TGTGCCAGCAGCAGTAACAGGGGTAAAACGGGAGCTTTCTTT.

The V and J genes are TRBV16 and TRBJ2-1, with 10 bases fitting TRBD2. The V gene's germline CDR1 is KGHSY and CDR2 FQNENV. The CDR3 covers 16 residues. The junction had 3 bases not matched to a gene; V was cut back by 0 bases and J by 4 bases. The CDR3: CASSQSTSGRYNEQFF. CDR3 bases: TGTGCCAGCAGCCAATCGACTAGCGGGCGATACAATGAGCAGTTCTTC.

The rearrangement joins TRBV4-3 to TRBJ1-2, with TRBD1 matching 11 bases. The V segment lost 0 bases and the J segment 5 bases; nucleotides outside the gene matches: 5. CDR1 is LGHNA, CDR2 YSLEER, per germline. This CDR3 is built from 16 residues. The CDR3 reads CASSQDGTGGGYGYTF. The DNA for the CDR3 is TGCGCCAGCAGCCAAGATGGGACAGGGGGAGGGTATGGCTACACCTTC.

The chain couples TRBV10-3 to TRBJ2-1, with TRBD2 matching over 7 bases. The J segment lost 1 base and the V segment lost 5 bases, leaving 5 bases of the junction unmatched. Looked up from germline, CDR1 is ENHRY and CDR2 is SYGVKD. There are 15 residues in the CDR3. CDR3 protein: CAISRTSLSYNEQFF. CDR3 nucleotides: TGTGCCATCAGTAGGACTAGTCTTTCCTACAATGAGCAGTTCTTC.

This rearrangement joins TRBV7-3 to TRBJ2-7, with 8 bases aligning to TRBD2. The CDR3 sequence is 16 residues long. Germline CDR1 and CDR2: SGHTA and FQGTGA. The V gene end was trimmed by 5 bases and the J gene end by 0 bases; junction bases not matched to a gene: 9. The CDR3 reads CASSPAGTRSSYEQYF. The CDR3, as DNA: TGTGCCAGCAGCCCCGCCGGGACTAGGAGCTCCTACGAGCAGTACTTC.

The chain is built from TRBV28 and TRBJ1-4; D is unresolved. CDR1 MDHEN and CDR2 SYDVKM come from the germline V gene. Trimming removed 2 bases at V and 9 bases at J, with 13 bases between. The CDR3 has 14 amino acids. Written as DNA, the CDR3 is TGTGCCAGCAGTTTACGCAGTTCCCATAAAAAACTGTTTTTT. Its protein is CASSLRSSHKKLFF.

The V call is TRBV5-1, the J call TRBJ2-7; 8 bases are a match to TRBD2. Unmatched junction bases numbered 4, after V lost 5 bases and J lost 0 bases. Germline CDR1 reads SGHRS; CDR2 reads YFSETQ. The CDR3 covers 14 residues. The CDR3 here is CASRTGTSSYEQYF. CDR3 sequence (DNA): TGCGCCAGCAGGACCGGGACTAGCTCCTACGAGCAGTACTTC.

This chain uses TRBV21-1 with TRBJ2-5; the table's D gene call, TRBD2, was not cross checked with the DNA. TRBV21-1 is reported as a pseudogene. The CDR3 has 15 amino acids. The DNA for the CDR3 is TGTGCCAGCAGTCCCGTAGCGGGAGGGCGAGAGACCCAGTACTTC. Translation: CASSPVAGGRETQYF.